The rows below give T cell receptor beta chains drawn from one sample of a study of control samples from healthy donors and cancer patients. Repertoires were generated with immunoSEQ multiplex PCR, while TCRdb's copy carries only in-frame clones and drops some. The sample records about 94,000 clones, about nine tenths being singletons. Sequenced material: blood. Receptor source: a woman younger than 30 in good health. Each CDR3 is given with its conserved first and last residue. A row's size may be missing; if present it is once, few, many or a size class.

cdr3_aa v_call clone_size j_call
CASRGLLEGDTQYF TRBV6-5 few TRBJ2-3
CASSQGQGRAEQYF TRBV14 - TRBJ2-7
CASDWGVGTGELFF TRBV2 - TRBJ2-2
CASSAGLQTSTGANVLTF TRBV5-6 - TRBJ2-6
CASSYIETQYF TRBV6-2/TRBV6-3 - TRBJ2-5
CASSLEGQGGPNPAFF TRBV5-1 - TRBJ1-1
CARPSGDADTQYF TRBV21-1 - TRBJ2-3
CASSDIRDRENTIYF TRBV2 - TRBJ1-3
CASSYPTGADYSYNSPLHF TRBV6-2/TRBV6-3 - TRBJ1-6
CASSEAGGGSPLHF TRBV6-1 - TRBJ1-6
CASSPTSGLGGYTF TRBV18 - TRBJ1-2
CASSPGTGDEKLFF TRBV18 - TRBJ1-4
CASSGGGTEAFF TRBV7-9 - TRBJ1-1
CSVVPGVGQPQHF TRBV29-1 - TRBJ1-5
CASSYGWGDSGNTIYF TRBV6-5 - TRBJ1-3
CASSEYGQVAPGELFF TRBV2 - TRBJ2-2
CASSYENPATNEKLFF TRBV6-5 - TRBJ1-4
CASSLGTGNSNQPQHF TRBV7-9 once TRBJ1-5
CASSESWGLDTEAFF TRBV6-1 - TRBJ1-1
CASSGLTGESGNTIYF TRBV6-1 many TRBJ1-3
CASSLEAGYEKLFF TRBV5-1 - TRBJ1-4
CASTDPGTEVMNTEAFF TRBV28 - TRBJ1-1
CASSPFGGGSPDTQYF TRBV7-9 - TRBJ2-3
CASSVADSTNEKLFF TRBV9 - TRBJ1-4
CASSVGGGVTGELFF TRBV9 - TRBJ2-2
CATEDRGLRGYTF TRBV10-3 - TRBJ1-2
CASSPGTASSGNTIYF TRBV5-1 - TRBJ1-3
CATSGTTGPNTEAFF TRBV24-1 - TRBJ1-1
CASRPGGYTF TRBV9 - TRBJ1-2
CASSDPGGRNEQFF TRBV9 - TRBJ2-1
CASSVGSWQGQDYGYTF TRBV9 - TRBJ1-2
CASSVGAGGRSYSGANVLTF TRBV9 - TRBJ2-6
CASSLYTQVGTDNSPLHF TRBV7-6 - TRBJ1-6
CASSFELGADDEQYF TRBV5-4 - TRBJ2-7
CASSEGGIANYGYTF TRBV6-1 - TRBJ1-2
CASSLESRGRQETQYF TRBV7-9 - TRBJ2-5
CASSDDNNQPQHF TRBV2 - TRBJ1-5
CASSFGWDQPQHF TRBV5-6 - TRBJ1-5
CSVEEGTGWRGGYTF TRBV29-1 - TRBJ1-2
CASSQGSSRPGELFF TRBV4-1 - TRBJ2-2
CATSARGARQGNQPQHF TRBV11-2 few TRBJ1-5
CASRDRGYGYGYTF TRBV7-2 once TRBJ1-2
CASSHQRTDTQYF TRBV5-1 - TRBJ2-3
CASSADRNGPQHF TRBV9 - TRBJ1-5
CASSISPGRGTYGYTF TRBV19 - TRBJ1-2
CASSKDLASTDTQYF TRBV6-5 once TRBJ2-3
CASSFTGELFF TRBV5-5 - TRBJ2-2
CASSIRTYRDGYTF TRBV19 - TRBJ1-2
CASSPESGVYGYTF TRBV5-1 - TRBJ1-2
CASSQGDRHTDTQYF TRBV14 - TRBJ2-3
CAIRGDRGSYGYTF TRBV10-3 - TRBJ1-2
CASSFGQGSYEQYF TRBV6-6 - TRBJ2-7